The clone carrying this T cell receptor beta chain was picked up many times. The antigen is unknown. CDR3 size: 17 residues. With 11 bases removed from V and 1 base from J, the gap between germline ends came to 23 bases. CDR1 SGHAT and CDR2 FQNNGV come from the germline V gene. This entry comes from a study of tumor-infiltrating lymphocytes in primary liver carcinoma. About the study: Treatment of the patients' primary liver carcinoma consisted of surgical resection. Recorded tumor stage was T1-T3 N0M0, with diameters of about 4 to 11 cm. General study findings and limits: Lower overlap was observed for tumor-adjacent and tumor-blood pairs relative to tumor region pairs.

cDNA specific to TCR beta was made from around 450 ng of total RNA, with a constant-region primer employed for priming. Slightly modified ARM-PCR, run as three nested multiplex PCR rounds, produced the TCR beta libraries. TRBV1-TRBV30 forward primers and a C-beta reverse primer were used in the first two PCR rounds, which each ran for around 11 cycles. TCRdb reprocessed the multiplex PCR reads with MiXCR, giving one entry per CDR3 protein. The sample records fewer than 350,000 distinct CDR3 sequences, 65% being singletons. Germline DNA was also extracted, and blood RNA was taken from unsorted whole blood.

The sequence was obtained from a man aged 35 to 55 with primary liver carcinoma and hepatitis B virus infection. The V gene is TRBV11-2, the J gene TRBJ2-2, with D perhaps being TRBD1 or TRBD2 (5 bases each). The sample consisted of peripheral blood. The CDR3, as DNA: TGTGCCCCCACCGCAGGAATAAAGGGACGGAACACCGGGGAGCTGTTTTTT. Translation gives CAPTAGIKGRNTGELFF. The entire variable domain, with the rest obtained from reference TRBV11-2 and TRBJ2-2, is as follows: EAGVAQSPRYKIIEKRQSVAFWCNPISGHATLYWYQQILGQGPKLLIQFQNNGVVDDSQLPKDRFSAERLKGVDSTLKIQPAKLEDSAVYLCAPTAGIKGRNTGELFFGEGSRLTVL.